This paragraph covers one T cell receptor (beta chain) sequence. Its antigen remains unidentified. This entry is derived from a study of beta chain features in type 1 diabetes. Findings and limits, study-wide: Patients' naive, central memory and Treg TCRB repertoires seemed closer to one another than those of healthy donors.

The V gene end was trimmed by 8 bases and the J gene end by 7 bases; junction bases not matched to a gene: 0. The germline CDR1 and CDR2 sequences are MDHEN and SYDVKM. CDR3 length equals 12 residues. The investigators reverse transcribed all of the isolated RNA, so they sequenced expressed TCRB transcripts. Sequencing was performed with immunoSEQ multiplex PCR; in TCRdb, only in-frame clones are kept and a portion is missing. This sample has about 340,000 clones, with 7% to 9% found just once. The genes are TRBV28 and TRBJ2-1; 12 bases map to TRBD2. The clonotype was recovered from a woman in her late teens or twenties in good health. The sequenced sample consisted of central memory CD4+ T cells from blood. As DNA, the CDR3 is TGTGCCAGCGGGACTAGCGGGAATGAGCAGTTCTTC. It specifies CASGTSGNEQFF.